Following are 12 T cell receptor beta chains from one sample sequenced in a study of human CD8 memory T cell subsets (dated by TCRdb to the early 2020s). The sequencing machine was a NextSeq 550. A Human TCR Profiling Kit was used to prepare UMI-labeled 5' RACE TCRbeta libraries. After TCRdb reprocessed the reads, each CDR3 protein sequence was kept as one row, without DNA. The sample's clone listing holds about 4,200 distinct CDR3 sequences. Of the sample, around 33% is held by the ten largest clones. The sample taken for sequencing was CD8+ effector memory T cells (TEM) sorted from PBMCs. The cell subset or site label, read with the paper, signifies: effector memory CD8 T cells, CCR7- CD45RO+ CD95+. The receptors derive from a human donor in good health.

This sequence joins TRBV4-2 and TRBJ2-3; TCRdb indicates TRBD2, and absent DNA this call remains unverified. The CDR3 runs 16 residues. From germline, CDR1 is LGHNA and CDR2 YNFKEQ. This chain's CDR3 is CASSQGYGREGDTQYF.

The chain uses TRBV28 and TRBJ2-7; TCRdb indicates TRBD2, and absent DNA this call remains unverified. In germline, CDR1 is MDHEN, CDR2 SYDVKM. The CDR3 loop spans 14 amino acids. CDR3 protein: CASSFSFGRYEQYF.

This clonotype is identified as medium-sized from frequency. CDR3 in amino acids: CASSQASGSYNEQFF. The rearrangement uses TRBV4-2 and TRBJ2-1; the TCRdb D gene call, TRBD2, has no DNA to confirm it. The CDR3 runs to 15 residues. From germline, CDR1 is LGHNA and CDR2 YNFKEQ.

The chain uses TRBV19 and TRBJ2-3; the TCRdb D gene call, TRBD2, has no DNA to confirm it. The CDR3 runs to 14 residues. Germline CDR1 and CDR2: LNHDA and SQIVND (reference sequence). This CDR3 reads CASSGLGGTDTQYF.

The chain joins TRBV28 to TRBJ1-2; TCRdb's assignment of TRBD1 cannot be checked, as there is no DNA. The CDR3 extends over 14 amino acids. Germline V CDR1 and CDR2: MDHEN, SYDVKM. CDR3 sequence: CASSPGQTFYGYTF.

Frequency places this clonotype as hyperexpanded. The chain uses TRBV13 and TRBJ2-3; TCRdb's D gene call, TRBD1, goes unchecked for lack of DNA. CDR3 length: 14 residues. CDR1 is PRHDT, CDR2 FYEKMQ, per germline (reference sequence). The CDR3 sequence is CASTPGLAKDTQYF.

CDR3 in amino acids: CATSSLRDNYGYTF. V and J are TRBV15 and TRBJ1-2; the TCRdb call, TRBD1, lacks DNA for checking. CDR1 and CDR2 (germline): LNHNV, YYDKDF (reference sequence). This CDR3 is built from 14 residues.

By frequency, this clonotype is large. The chain carries TRBV12-3 or TRBV12-4 and TRBJ2-3; the TCRdb D gene call, TRBD1, has no DNA to confirm it. CDR3 length: 16 residues. The chain's CDR3 is CASSPPGGNVRDTQYF.

Considering frequency, this clonotype is medium-sized. The CDR3: CASSLEPTSGAREQYF. The rearrangement joins TRBV7-2 to TRBJ2-7; TCRdb proposes TRBD2, but this gene call is untestable without DNA. The CDR3 length is 16 residues. Germline CDR1 and CDR2: SGHTA and FQGNSA.

This sequence joins TRBV12-3 or TRBV12-4 and TRBJ1-6; the D gene TCRdb calls, TRBD1, cannot be checked with no DNA. The CDR3 covers 17 residues. CDR3 sequence: CASSPGQLSSYNSPLHF.

The genes are TRBV4-2 and TRBJ2-4; no DNA is available, so the TRBD2 call from TCRdb remains unchecked. Per germline, CDR1 LGHNA and CDR2 YNFKEQ. CDR3 size: 14 residues. CDR3 region: CASSQAAEPNIQYF.

The chain has TRBV6-1 and TRBJ2-4; TCRdb selects TRBD1, and the lack of DNA leaves this call unchecked. The CDR3 totals 15 residues. Looked up from germline, CDR1 is MNHNS and CDR2 is SASEGT. CDR3 amino acids: CASSRGSGGQNIQYF.